This entry describes one T cell receptor beta chain. The antigen is not known. The CDR3 length is 14 residues. V shed 2 bases, J shed 3 bases, and the junction held 4 bases outside the gene matches. The germline gives CDR1 SGHRS, CDR2 YFSETQ. This sample was taken from a study of neoadjuvant nivolumab and ipilimumab in lung cancer. Study-wide findings and caveats: From pretherapy to surgery, tumor richness and clonality rose with dual therapy. A small number of samples were TCR sequenced.

Here immunoSEQ multiplex PCR was the method, and the copy in TCRdb shows in-frame clones only, minus some. The table shows 30,000 or so clones, with 75% to 95% occurring only once. The origin of this receptor is an adult with non-small cell lung cancer. This specimen was peripheral blood, taken after neoadjuvant nivolumab, alone or with ipilimumab, at or shortly before surgery. The chain is built from TRBV5-1 and TRBJ2-5; 7 bases line up with TRBD1. CDR3 protein: CASSFPGQEETQYF. The CDR3 region has the DNA TGCGCCAGCAGCTTCCCCGGACAGGAAGAGACCCAGTACTTC.